This T cell receptor beta chain was retrieved from a study of shared clonotypes between healthy human individuals. The wider study: There were three CD4 naive, three CD4 memory, two CD8 naive and one CD8 memory plates per donor.

CD8 cells regarded as naive lacked CD45RO, were positively chosen for CCR7, and omitted terminally differentiated effector memory CD45RA+ cells. Clones were sequenced by immunoSEQ multiplex PCR, and TCRdb holds only the in-frame ones, with some missing. The repertoire includes hundreds of thousands of clones, roughly 95% of them detected once, and less than 0.13% sits in the top ten. Germline CDR1 reads PRHDT; CDR2 reads FYEKMQ (reference sequence). The CDR3 contains 13 residues. Trimming stripped 2 bases from V and 6 bases from J, with 11 bases between. The chain links TRBV13 to TRBJ2-7; D unclear. Sequencing was carried out using naive CD8+ T cells sorted from blood. This TCR was sampled from a woman aged 25 to 39 in good health. CDR3 region: CASSLQERVEQYF. Written as DNA, the CDR3 is TGTGCCAGCAGCTTACAGGAACGGGTCGAGCAGTACTTC.